Shown below are 2 T cell receptor beta chains from a single sample sequenced in a study of blood T cell repertoires in COVID-19. Generated by immunoSEQ multiplex PCR, the TCRdb table keeps only in-frame clones and is missing some. The sample comprises roughly 250,000 clones, approximately 80% of which are singletons, and 8% to 9.5% rests with the top ten. The specimen sequenced was peripheral blood. These receptors were obtained from a human donor in a cohort sampled during active COVID-19.

This clone occurred once. V and J are TRBV28 and TRBJ2-3, with 12 bases identical to TRBD2. Germline-derived CDR1 and CDR2 are MDHEN and SYDVKM. The CDR3 covers 15 residues. V lost 3 bases and J lost 8; bases outside the gene matches: 6. The CDR3 reads CASSLPSGGGGTQYF. The CDR3 DNA reads as TGTGCCAGCAGTTTGCCTAGCGGGGGGGGAGGTACGCAGTATTTT.

The rearrangement joins TRBV5-5 to TRBJ2-7; 8 positions match TRBD1. The V and J ends lost 0 bases and 6 bases, in that order; junction bases with no gene match: 5. This CDR3 is built from 14 residues. CDR1 SGHKS and CDR2 YYEKEE come from the germline V gene (reference sequence). CDR3 DNA sequence: TGTGCCAGCAGCTTGGTTACAGGGGGTAGCGAGCAGTACTTC. The encoded protein is CASSLVTGGSEQYF.